The text below deals with one TCR beta chain. The target antigen is unknown. The assay was immunoSEQ multiplex PCR, and TCRdb's table has in-frame clones only and misses some. The data contain 400,000 to 450,000 clones, 90% of them singletons. These data are taken from a study of Ad26.COV2.S vaccination and SARS-CoV-2 variants. About the research overall: The donor belonged to the COV1001 Ad26.COV2.S trial arm.

The sample's treatment: some 19 received Ad26.COV2.S at low or high dose, single or two shots; several received placebo; per-sample allocation not given. Sampling occurred on day 63 after the first vaccine or placebo injection. Study-wide points: In vaccinated individuals, spike-specific CD8+ and CD4+ T cell responses reportedly displayed substantial breadth.

The sequencing here drew on peripheral blood, taken in a trial of Ad26.COV2.S vaccine versus placebo. The TCR was taken from a person aged 18-60 years who received the Ad26.COV2.S COVID-19 vaccine or a placebo.

As DNA, the CDR3 is TGTGCCAGCAGTTATACCAACTATGGCTACACCTTC. Residues: CASSYTNYGYTF. This chain connects TRBV28 to TRBJ1-2; D is unresolved. This CDR3 comprises 12 residues. The germline V gene has CDR1 MDHEN and CDR2 SYDVKM. Trimming took off 4 bases at V and 2 bases at J, with 5 bases between the two ends.